This TCR beta chain is drawn from a study of T-cell reconstitution after alpha-beta-depleted transplantation in children. Notes on the study in general: T-cell counts and diversity at one year following transplant were attributed mainly to newly produced T cells. Two months or so post-transplant, alpha-beta T cells reportedly derived from several hundred expanded graft clones.

In its sample, this clonotype was seen many times. The antigen is undetermined. Unique molecular identifiers were incorporated during preparation of the TCRbeta library. MiXCR was run by TCRdb on the PCR reads, yielding one entry per CDR3 protein. This table holds 240,000 or so distinct CDR3 sequences, just under 8.5% found once. This CDR3 has 12 amino acids. The V and J ends lost 5 bases and 13 bases respectively, with 14 bases between them. The germline gives CDR1 SGHAT, CDR2 FQNNGV. The sample here was PBMCs, mostly from graft donor cells, taken 180 days after TCRalphabeta/CD19-depleted stem cell transplant. The chain joins TRBV11-2 to TRBJ2-2, with D possibly TRBD1 on 7 matching bases. The sequence was collected from a male patient between 5 and 17 years old who had a stem cell transplant for acute lymphoblastic leukemia, so the T cells may come from the graft donor. The CDR3 region is CASSLRQGGLFF. The CDR3 coding sequence is TGTGCCAGCAGCCTTCGACAGGGAGGGCTGTTTTTT. The variable domain in full, with the rest retrieved from reference TRBV11-2 and TRBJ2-2, is EAGVAQSPRYKIIEKRQSVAFWCNPISGHATLYWYQQILGQGPKLLIQFQNNGVVDDSQLPKDRFSAERLKGVDSTLKIQPAKLEDSAVYLCASSLRQGGLFFGEGSRLTVL.